The present entry profiles one T cell receptor (beta chain) with its context. Its specificity is not known. The data were obtained in a study of T cell responses to AZD1222 COVID-19 vaccine. Regarding the study as a whole: In all cases, repertoires were sampled only after the peak T cell response.

Measured with immunoSEQ multiplex PCR; TCRdb has only the in-frame clones, and not every one. The repertoire holds more than 150,000 clones, with around 93% as singletons. The CDR3 is 14 amino acids. The genes are TRBV12-2 and TRBJ2-3; the table gives TRBD2 as D, unverified against the DNA. TRBV12-2 is an annotated pseudogene. The source was peripheral blood, collected on day 0 of AZD1222 vaccination. The TCR was taken from an adult in good health. The CDR3: CASRARTRPDTQYF. DNA for the CDR3: TGTGCAAGTCGCGCGAGGACTAGACCAGATACGCAGTATTTT.